The rows below give T cell receptor beta chains drawn from one sample of a study of cytomegalovirus exposure and HLA in healthy donors. Some clones are missing from TCRdb's copy, which holds only in-frame ones; the method was immunoSEQ multiplex PCR. This specimen shows about 200,000 clones; the ten leading clones hold 5.5% to 7.5%. Sequencing input: PBMCs. The receptors were sampled from a man aged 30 to 39 in good health and CMV-seronegative. The conserved cysteine and the conserved F or W are not part of the CDR3 here. Fields, in order: V gene, J gene, CDR3 protein.

V gene: TRBV27; J gene: TRBJ2-2; CDR3 protein: ASSLTTGVANTGELF
V gene: TRBV9; J gene: TRBJ2-1; CDR3 protein: ASTRAGEPYNEQF
V gene: TRBV5-1; J gene: TRBJ1-1; CDR3 protein: ASSLEPPEAF
V gene: TRBV5-1; J gene: TRBJ2-1; CDR3 protein: ASSLVGDIYNEQF
V gene: TRBV9; J gene: TRBJ1-4; CDR3 protein: ASSVGGFNEKLF
V gene: TRBV27; J gene: TRBJ2-2; CDR3 protein: ASKLHGTGVNTGELF
V gene: TRBV10-3; J gene: TRBJ1-2; CDR3 protein: AISEFQGSGTGSYT
V gene: TRBV7-8; J gene: TRBJ2-3; CDR3 protein: ASSSSGGTHTQY
V gene: TRBV10-2; J gene: TRBJ1-2; CDR3 protein: ASSEVGTGGAGYGYT
V gene: TRBV4-2; J gene: TRBJ2-1; CDR3 protein: ASSQVTVASGNEQF